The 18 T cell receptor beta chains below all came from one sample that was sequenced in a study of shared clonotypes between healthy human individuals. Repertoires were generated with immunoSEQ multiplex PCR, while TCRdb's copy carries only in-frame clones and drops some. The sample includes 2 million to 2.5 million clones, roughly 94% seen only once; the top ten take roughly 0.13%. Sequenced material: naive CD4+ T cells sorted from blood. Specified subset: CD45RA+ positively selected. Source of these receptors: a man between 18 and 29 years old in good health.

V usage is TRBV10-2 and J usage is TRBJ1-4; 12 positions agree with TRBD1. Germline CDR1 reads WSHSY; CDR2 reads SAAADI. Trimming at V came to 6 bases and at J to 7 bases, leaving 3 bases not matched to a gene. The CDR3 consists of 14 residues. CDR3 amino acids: CASRGTGGVEKLFF. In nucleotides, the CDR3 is TGCGCCAGCAGGGGGACAGGGGGCGTTGAAAAACTGTTTTTT.

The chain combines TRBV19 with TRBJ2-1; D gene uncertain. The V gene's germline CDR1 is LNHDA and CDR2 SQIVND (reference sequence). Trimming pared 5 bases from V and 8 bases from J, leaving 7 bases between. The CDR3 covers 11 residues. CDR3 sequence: CASSVLDEQFF. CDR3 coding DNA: TGTGCCAGTAGTGTCCTGGATGAGCAGTTCTTC.

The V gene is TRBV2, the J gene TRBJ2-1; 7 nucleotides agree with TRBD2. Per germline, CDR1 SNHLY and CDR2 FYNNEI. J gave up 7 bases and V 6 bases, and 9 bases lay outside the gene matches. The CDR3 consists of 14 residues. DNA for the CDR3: TGTGCCAGCAGACAGCGAGCGGGATGGAATGAGCAGTTCTTC. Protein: CASRQRAGWNEQFF.

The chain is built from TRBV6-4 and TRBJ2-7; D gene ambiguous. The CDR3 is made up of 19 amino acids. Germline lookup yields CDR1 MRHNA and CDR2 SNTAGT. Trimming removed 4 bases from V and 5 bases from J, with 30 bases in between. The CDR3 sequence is CASSVGVRPQSSPPNEQYF. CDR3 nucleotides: TGTGCCAGCAGTGTAGGAGTCAGGCCCCAATCAAGCCCGCCCAACGAGCAGTACTTC.

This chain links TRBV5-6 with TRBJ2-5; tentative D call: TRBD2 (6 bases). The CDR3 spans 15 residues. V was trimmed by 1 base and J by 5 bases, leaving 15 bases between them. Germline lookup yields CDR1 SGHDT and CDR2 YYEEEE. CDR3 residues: CASSLPLGGAETQYF. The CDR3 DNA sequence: TGTGCCAGCAGCTTGCCCTTGGGAGGAGCCGAGACCCAGTACTTC.

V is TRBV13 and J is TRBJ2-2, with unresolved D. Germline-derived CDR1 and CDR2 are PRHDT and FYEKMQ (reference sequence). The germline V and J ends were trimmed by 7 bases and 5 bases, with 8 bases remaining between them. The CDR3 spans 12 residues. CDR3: CASTRGTGELFF. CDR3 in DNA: TGTGCCAGCACCCGAGGAACCGGGGAGCTGTTTTTT.

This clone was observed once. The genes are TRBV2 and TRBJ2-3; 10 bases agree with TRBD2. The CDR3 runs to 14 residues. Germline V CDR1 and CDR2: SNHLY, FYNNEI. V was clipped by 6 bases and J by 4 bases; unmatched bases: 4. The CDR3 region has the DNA TGTGCCAGCAGGTCTAGCGGGGGCTCAGATACGCAGTATTTT. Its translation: CASRSSGGSDTQYF.

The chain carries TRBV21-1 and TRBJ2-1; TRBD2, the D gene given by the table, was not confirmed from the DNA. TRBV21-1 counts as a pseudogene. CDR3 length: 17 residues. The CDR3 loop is CASSKSTSGSFHNEQFF. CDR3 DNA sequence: TGTGCCAGCAGCAAATCGACTAGCGGGAGTTTCCACAATGAGCAGTTCTTC.

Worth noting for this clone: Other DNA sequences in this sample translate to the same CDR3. CDR3 coding DNA: TGTGCCTGGGGCAGGGGGTACAATGAGCAGTTCTTC. Protein sequence: CAWGRGYNEQFF. The chain recombines TRBV30 with TRBJ2-1; 7 bases are shared with TRBD1. V was pared by 5 bases and J by 4 bases, with 2 bases of the junction left unmatched. This CDR3 has 12 residues. CDR1 is GTSNPN and CDR2 is SVGIG in the germline V gene (reference sequence).

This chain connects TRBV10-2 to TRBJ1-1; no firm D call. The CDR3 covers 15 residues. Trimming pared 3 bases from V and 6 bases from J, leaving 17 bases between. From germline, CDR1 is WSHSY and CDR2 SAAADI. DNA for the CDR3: TGCGCCAGCAGTGACTCCCCGACGATTCACCCTGAAGCTTTCTTT. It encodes CASSDSPTIHPEAFF.

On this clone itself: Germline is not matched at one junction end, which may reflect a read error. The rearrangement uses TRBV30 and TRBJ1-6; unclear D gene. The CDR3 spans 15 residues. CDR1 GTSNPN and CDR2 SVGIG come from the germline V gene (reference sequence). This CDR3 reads CAWSSRAVDNSPLHF. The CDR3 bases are TGTGCCTGGAGTTCCCGGGCCGTTGATAACTCACCCCTCCACTTT. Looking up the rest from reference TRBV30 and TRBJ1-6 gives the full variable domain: SQTIHQWPATLVQPVGSPLSLECTVEGTSNPNLYWYRQAAGRGLQLLFYSVGIGQISSEVPQNLSASRPQDRQFILSSKKLLLSDSGFYLCAWSSRAVDNSPLHFGNGTRLTVT.

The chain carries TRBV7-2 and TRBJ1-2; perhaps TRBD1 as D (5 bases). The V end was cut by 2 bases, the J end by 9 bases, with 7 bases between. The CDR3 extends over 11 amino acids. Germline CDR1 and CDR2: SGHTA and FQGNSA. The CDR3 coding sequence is TGTGCCAGCAGCTTACTGGGGCGCTACACCTTC. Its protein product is CASSLLGRYTF. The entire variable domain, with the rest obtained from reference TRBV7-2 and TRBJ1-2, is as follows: GAGVSQSPSNKVTEKGKDVELRCDPISGHTALYWYRQSLGQGLEFLIYFQGNSAPDKSGLPSDRFSAERTGGSVSTLTIQRTQQEDSAVYLCASSLLGRYTFGSGTRLTVV.

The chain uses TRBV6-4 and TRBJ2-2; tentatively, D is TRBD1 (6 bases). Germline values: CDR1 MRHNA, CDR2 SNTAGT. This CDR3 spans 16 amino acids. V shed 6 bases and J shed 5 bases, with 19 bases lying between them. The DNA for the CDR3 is TGTGCCAGCAGCCCGCAGGGGTCGGGAACAACCGGGGAGCTGTTTTTT. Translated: CASSPQGSGTTGELFF.

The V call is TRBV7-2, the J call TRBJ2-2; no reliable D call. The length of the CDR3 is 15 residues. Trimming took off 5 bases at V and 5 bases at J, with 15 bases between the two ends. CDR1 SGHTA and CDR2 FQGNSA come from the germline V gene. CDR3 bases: TGTGCCAGCAGCCTCCTTCTTTTAGAGACCGGGGAGCTGTTTTTT. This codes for CASSLLLLETGELFF.

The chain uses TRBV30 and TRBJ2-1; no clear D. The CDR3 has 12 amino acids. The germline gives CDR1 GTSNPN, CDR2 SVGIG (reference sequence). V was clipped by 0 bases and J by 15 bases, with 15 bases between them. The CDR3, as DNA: TGTGCCTGGAGTGTAATTTTGGGGAAAGGGTTCTTC. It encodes CAWSVILGKGFF.

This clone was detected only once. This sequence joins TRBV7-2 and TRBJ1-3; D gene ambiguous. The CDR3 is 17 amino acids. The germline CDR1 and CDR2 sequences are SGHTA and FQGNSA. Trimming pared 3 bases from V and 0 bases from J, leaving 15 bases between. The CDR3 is CASSFQQTPLSGNTIYF. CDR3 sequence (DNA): TGTGCCAGCAGCTTTCAACAGACGCCCCTCTCTGGAAACACCATATATTTT.

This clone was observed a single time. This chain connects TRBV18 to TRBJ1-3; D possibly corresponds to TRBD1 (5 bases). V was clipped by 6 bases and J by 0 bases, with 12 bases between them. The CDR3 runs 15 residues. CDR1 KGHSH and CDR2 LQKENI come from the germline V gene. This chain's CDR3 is CASSAGELSGNTIYF. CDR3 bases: TGTGCCAGCTCCGCGGGGGAACTCTCTGGAAACACCATATATTTT.

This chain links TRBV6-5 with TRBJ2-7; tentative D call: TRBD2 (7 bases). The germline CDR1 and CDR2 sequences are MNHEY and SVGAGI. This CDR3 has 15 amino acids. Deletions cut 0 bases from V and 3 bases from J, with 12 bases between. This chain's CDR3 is CASSYSPGDYYEQYF. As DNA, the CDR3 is TGTGCCAGCAGTTACTCGCCAGGGGACTACTACGAGCAGTACTTC.